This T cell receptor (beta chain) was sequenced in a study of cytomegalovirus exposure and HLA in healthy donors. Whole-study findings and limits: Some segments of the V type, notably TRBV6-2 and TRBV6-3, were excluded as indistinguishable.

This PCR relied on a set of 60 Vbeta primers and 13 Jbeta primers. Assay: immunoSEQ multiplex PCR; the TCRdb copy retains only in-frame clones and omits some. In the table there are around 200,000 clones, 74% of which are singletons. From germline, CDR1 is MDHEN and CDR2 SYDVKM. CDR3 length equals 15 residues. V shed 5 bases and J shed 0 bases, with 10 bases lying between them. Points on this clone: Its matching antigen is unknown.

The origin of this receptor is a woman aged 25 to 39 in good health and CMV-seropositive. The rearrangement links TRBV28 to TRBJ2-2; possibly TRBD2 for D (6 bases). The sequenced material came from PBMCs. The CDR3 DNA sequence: TGTGCCAGCAGTCGGGGCGGGACGAACACCGGGGAGCTGTTTTTT. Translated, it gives CASSRGGTNTGELFF. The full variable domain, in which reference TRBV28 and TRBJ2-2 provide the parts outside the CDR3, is DVKVTQSSRYLVKRTGEKVFLECVQDMDHENMFWYRQDPGLGLRLIYFSYDVKMKEKGDIPEGYSVSREKKERFSLILESASTNQTSMYLCASSRGGTNTGELFFGEGSRLTVL.